What follows are 24 T cell receptor beta chains derived from one specimen sequenced in a study of cytotoxic CD8 clonotypes in ibrutinib-treated CLL. The method was immunoSEQ multiplex PCR; TCRdb's version includes in-frame clones alone and lacks a portion of them. Altogether around 130,000 clones are present, roughly 84% being singletons, with the ten largest covering approximately 3.5%. Sequenced here: PBMCs, sampled after 24 months of ibrutinib treatment. The origin of the receptors is a human donor with chronic lymphocytic leukemia.

The V call is TRBV19, the J call TRBJ1-2, with unresolved D. The CDR3 totals 14 residues. The germline V gene encodes CDR1 LNHDA and CDR2 SQIVND (reference sequence). The ends were cut back, 6 bases at V and 4 bases at J, with 15 bases in the middle. The CDR3 region is CASRPSPMAYGYTF. The CDR3 nucleotides read TGTGCCAGTAGGCCGAGCCCGATGGCCTATGGCTACACCTTC. The variable domain in full, with the rest retrieved from reference TRBV19 and TRBJ1-2, is DGGITQSPKYLFRKEGQNVTLSCEQNLNHDAMYWYRQDPGQGLRLIYYSQIVNDFQKGDIAEGYSVSREKKESFPLTVTSAQKNPTAFYLCASRPSPMAYGYTFGSGTRLTVV.

The chain is built from TRBV6-1 and TRBJ2-7; TRBD1 matches at 11 bases. The germline V gene encodes CDR1 MNHNS and CDR2 SASEGT. J lost 4 bases, V lost 7 bases, and 6 bases had no gene match. CDR3 length: 14 amino acids. The CDR3 DNA is TGTGCCAGCAATGTGGGACAGGGGGGTTACGAGCAGTACTTC. This gives the protein CASNVGQGGYEQYF.

V and J are TRBV14 and TRBJ2-7; tentatively, D is TRBD1 (6 bases). The CDR3 runs 16 residues. The V gene's germline CDR1 is SGHDN and CDR2 FVKESK. Trimming took 3 bases from V and 4 from J, leaving 19 bases between them. This CDR3 reads CASSHYPRGRGYEQYF. In DNA form, the CDR3 reads TGTGCCAGCAGCCACTACCCCCGGGGTAGGGGGTACGAGCAGTACTTC.

The chain recombines TRBV11-1 with TRBJ1-4; D not resolved. The V end was cut by 5 bases, the J end by 1 base, with 17 bases between. The length of the CDR3 is 17 residues. CDR1 and CDR2 from the germline V gene are SGHAT and FQDESV (reference sequence). The CDR3 sequence: CASSATPQVGTNEKLFF. In DNA form, the CDR3 reads TGTGCCAGCAGCGCCACCCCGCAAGTCGGAACTAATGAAAAACTGTTTTTT.

The chain recombines TRBV28 with TRBJ1-1; 8 positions agree with TRBD1. The V and J ends lost 3 bases and 6 bases, in that order; junction bases with no gene match: 12. Germline values: CDR1 MDHEN, CDR2 SYDVKM. This CDR3 region has 16 residues. The CDR3 protein is CASSFGWDRIVAEAFF. Here the CDR3 DNA reads TGTGCCAGCAGTTTTGGGTGGGACAGGATAGTTGCTGAAGCTTTCTTT.

This clone has a single count. The chain has TRBV7-2 and TRBJ1-4; D ambiguous. Germline values: CDR1 SGHTA, CDR2 FQGNSA. The germline V and J ends were trimmed by 1 base and 5 bases, with 8 bases remaining between them. The CDR3 runs to 14 residues. CDR3 amino acids: CASSLVQSNEKLFF. CDR3 nucleotide sequence: TGTGCCAGCAGCTTAGTACAGTCAAATGAAAAACTGTTTTTT.

The chain combines TRBV5-8 with TRBJ2-7, with a tentative D call TRBD2 (5 bases). The CDR3 contains 15 residues. Germline CDR1 and CDR2: SGHTS and YDEGEE. V was clipped by 6 bases and J by 0 bases, with 16 bases between them. The CDR3 region is CASTVRTFSSYEQYF. The CDR3 nucleotides are TGTGCCAGCACTGTGCGGACTTTCAGCTCCTACGAGCAGTACTTC.

V is TRBV5-4 and J is TRBJ2-1; 11 bases map to TRBD2. CDR1 and CDR2 from the germline V gene are SGHNT and YYREEE (reference sequence). V trimming: 0 bases; J trimming: 10 bases; junction bases outside the gene matches: 6. The CDR3 sequence is 15 residues long. This CDR3 is CASSLVAGGHREQFF. CDR3 in DNA: TGTGCCAGCAGCTTGGTAGCGGGGGGGCATCGGGAGCAGTTCTTC.

DNA of the CDR3: TGTGCCAGCAGCCGGACTAGCGGGAGCTCCTACAATGAGCAGTTCTTC. Its protein product is CASSRTSGSSYNEQFF. The rearrangement joins TRBV5-4 to TRBJ2-1; 13 bases map to TRBD2. Germline CDR1 reads SGHNT; CDR2 reads YYREEE (reference sequence). The CDR3 covers 16 residues. V was pared by 4 bases and J by 0 bases, with 1 base of the junction left unmatched.

The sample holds one count of this clone. J is TRBJ2-3 and V is TRBV6-6; TRBD1 agrees at 8 bases. The CDR3 runs 16 residues. Looked up from germline, CDR1 is MNHNY and CDR2 is SVGAGI (reference sequence). The trim removed 6 bases at V and 2 bases at J, leaving 10 bases unmatched. The CDR3 nucleotides read TGTGCCAGCAGCCTCCAGGGGGCGCGTAACACAGATACGCAGTATTTT. Translation: CASSLQGARNTDTQYF.

The table lists this clone with a few counts. The V and J genes are TRBV9 and TRBJ2-3; a weak D match, TRBD1 (5 bases). V lost 4 bases and J 9 bases, leaving 12 bases between the germline ends. Germline values: CDR1 SGDLS, CDR2 YYNGEE. CDR3 length equals 12 residues. In nucleotides, the CDR3 is TGTGCCAGCAGCCCGGGCCCAGGGACGCAGTATTTT. Its protein product is CASSPGPGTQYF.

The rearrangement links TRBV28 to TRBJ1-1; D is perhaps TRBD1 (5 bases). The V and J ends lost 3 bases and 10 bases respectively, with 21 bases between them. The CDR3 has 15 amino acids. Germline V gene data show CDR1 as MDHEN and CDR2 as SYDVKM. In DNA, the CDR3 is TGTGCCAGCAGTTTGTTTTACGGGGAGGCGGGGGTAGCTTTCTTT. It specifies CASSLFYGEAGVAFF. The whole variable domain, filled in from reference TRBV28 and TRBJ1-1, reads DVKVTQSSRYLVKRTGEKVFLECVQDMDHENMFWYRQDPGLGLRLIYFSYDVKMKEKGDIPEGYSVSREKKERFSLILESASTNQTSMYLCASSLFYGEAGVAFFGQGTRLTVV.

The rearrangement uses TRBV7-9 and TRBJ2-2; 7 nucleotides line up with TRBD1. The CDR3 contains 14 residues. Per the germline V gene, CDR1 is SEHNR and CDR2 is FQNEAQ (reference sequence). The ends lost 5 bases at V and 6 bases at J; junction bases unmatched: 6. The CDR3 DNA reads TGTGCCAGCAGCATCCGACAGGGCGCCGGGGAGCTGTTTTTT. It is translated as CASSIRQGAGELFF.

J is TRBJ2-7 and V is TRBV25-1; D is possibly TRBD1 (5 bases). Trimming stripped 6 bases from V and 4 bases from J, with 16 bases between. The CDR3 totals 14 residues. Germline assignment: CDR1 MGHDK and CDR2 SYGVNS. CDR3 in DNA: TGTGCCAGCAGAAGGGGCTGGGTTGGTTACGAGCAGTACTTC. Protein product: CASRRGWVGYEQYF.

V usage is TRBV5-1 and J usage is TRBJ1-2; 9 bases are a match to TRBD1. V was pared by 3 bases and J by 3 bases, with 12 bases of the junction left unmatched. The germline gives CDR1 SGHRS, CDR2 YFSETQ. This CDR3 is built from 17 residues. CDR3 sequence: CASSSTGGFLMDYGYTF. Here the CDR3 DNA reads TGCGCCAGCAGCTCGACAGGGGGTTTTTTGATGGACTATGGCTACACCTTC.

Only one count was recorded for this clone. V is TRBV5-4 and J is TRBJ2-5; no firm D call. This CDR3 spans 13 amino acids. Trimming removed 4 bases at V and 9 bases at J, with 16 bases between. Germline CDR1 reads SGHNT; CDR2 reads YYREEE (reference sequence). This CDR3 is CASSQTLLEAQYF. The CDR3 region has the DNA TGTGCCAGCAGCCAGACCCTACTCGAGGCCCAGTACTTC.

This clone showed up just once. The genes are TRBV4-3 and TRBJ1-2; TRBD1 is a possible D gene (6 bases). The V and J ends lost 0 bases and 0 bases respectively, with 8 bases between them. This CDR3 has 15 amino acids. Germline V CDR1 and CDR2: LGHNA, YSLEER. CDR3 coding DNA: TGCGCCAGCAGCCAAGAAGGGGGGCCTAACTATGGCTACACCTTC. Amino acids: CASSQEGGPNYGYTF.

V gene TRBV7-2 combines with J gene TRBJ1-2, with D possibly TRBD1 on 6 matching bases. The CDR3 is 11 amino acids. CDR1 SGHTA and CDR2 FQGNSA come from the germline V gene. V lost 5 bases to trimming and J lost 9 bases, with 10 bases between them. CDR3 in amino acids: CASSRTARYTF. The CDR3 DNA is TGTGCCAGCAGCCGGACAGCCCGCTACACCTTC.

This rearrangement joins TRBV18 to TRBJ1-5; D unclear. The CDR3 extends over 13 amino acids. Trimming left V 4 bases short and J 0 bases short, with 4 bases between. The germline V gene encodes CDR1 KGHSH and CDR2 LQKENI. CDR3 coding DNA: TGTGCCAGCTCACGGGGTAGCAATCAGCCCCAGCATTTT. Translation gives CASSRGSNQPQHF.

The chain uses TRBV6-5 and TRBJ1-2; a weak D match, TRBD1 (5 bases). The germline CDR1 and CDR2 sequences are MNHEY and SVGAGI. Trimming stripped 4 bases from V and 11 bases from J, with 14 bases between. This CDR3 is 12 amino acids long. This CDR3 reads CASSSGPLGYTF. CDR3 DNA sequence: TGTGCCAGCAGTTCGGGGCCGTTGGGGTACACCTTC.

J is TRBJ2-3 and V is TRBV6-5, with 9 bases that match TRBD2. V shed 7 bases and J 2 bases; nucleotides not matched to a gene: 4. Germline V gene data show CDR1 as MNHEY and CDR2 as SVGAGI. The CDR3 has 14 amino acids. Written as DNA, the CDR3 is TGTGCCAGCAAGGCGGGGGGGCCCACAGATACGCAGTATTTT. It specifies CASKAGGPTDTQYF.

This sequence joins TRBV5-4 and TRBJ1-4, with TRBD1 matching over 12 bases. In germline, CDR1 is SGHNT, CDR2 YYREEE (reference sequence). This CDR3 is built from 16 residues. V lost 4 bases and J lost 6; bases outside the gene matches: 7. CDR3 in DNA: TGTGCCAGCAGCCCTGGGGGACAGGGGGCTGATGAAAAACTGTTTTTT. Its protein is CASSPGGQGADEKLFF.

The chain combines TRBV11-2 with TRBJ2-1; D is possibly TRBD1 or TRBD2 (6 bases each). The CDR3 runs to 14 residues. CDR1 and CDR2 from the germline V gene are SGHAT and FQNNGV. V was shortened by 7 bases and J by 5 bases, with 15 bases between the two germline ends. The CDR3 region has the DNA TGTGCCAGCACCGAGGGGGGTATACACAATGAGCAGTTCTTC. Translating gives CASTEGGIHNEQFF.

The rearrangement links TRBV10-3 to TRBJ1-6; 8 nucleotides line up with TRBD1. CDR3 length: 16 residues. The germline V gene encodes CDR1 ENHRY and CDR2 SYGVKD. The ends lost 6 bases at V and 5 bases at J; junction bases unmatched: 9. The CDR3 loop reads CAIRTGEQGDNSPLHF. For the CDR3, the DNA is TGTGCCATCAGGACCGGAGAACAGGGGGATAATTCACCCCTCCACTTT.